This is a list of T cell receptor beta chains from one sample in a study of identical twins. TCRdb processed the 5' RACE reads anew with MiXCR; each CDR3 protein has one entry. In the table there are over 500,000 distinct CDR3 sequences, 22% of which are singletons. These records were also assigned to another study, of T cells expressing NK-cell markers.

The sequenced material came from CD4+ T cells sorted from blood. These TCRs come from a woman between 18 and 29 years old in good health. CDR3s include the opening cysteine and the closing phenylalanine or tryptophan. Where a row states a size, it is once, few, many or the class of an expanded clone; other rows omit it.

V gene: TRBV27; J gene: TRBJ2-5; clone size: -; CDR3 protein: CASSLWGSGETQYF
V gene: TRBV20-1; J gene: TRBJ2-7; clone size: few; CDR3 protein: CSAAPQGAGYEQYF
V gene: TRBV20-1; J gene: TRBJ1-1; clone size: few; CDR3 protein: CSASLAGREAFF
V gene: TRBV10-3; J gene: TRBJ2-5; clone size: -; CDR3 protein: CAISALVAGGPTETQYF
V gene: TRBV3-1; J gene: TRBJ2-7; clone size: few; CDR3 protein: CASSSWEANYEQYF
V gene: TRBV12-3/TRBV12-4; J gene: TRBJ2-7; clone size: -; CDR3 protein: CASTSRTGGSYEQYF
V gene: TRBV20-1; J gene: TRBJ2-1; clone size: -; CDR3 protein: CSARGFGREFYNEQFF
V gene: TRBV11-2; J gene: TRBJ1-2; clone size: -; CDR3 protein: CASSFAGGQSGAGYTF
V gene: TRBV5-1; J gene: TRBJ2-5; clone size: few; CDR3 protein: CASSLVWGSETQYF
V gene: TRBV12-3/TRBV12-4; J gene: TRBJ1-2; clone size: few; CDR3 protein: CASSLQGDNYGYTF
V gene: TRBV19; J gene: TRBJ2-2; clone size: -; CDR3 protein: CASQRGTNTGELFF
V gene: TRBV11-2; J gene: TRBJ2-2; clone size: -; CDR3 protein: CASSLLGTGNTGELFF
V gene: TRBV24-1; J gene: TRBJ2-3; clone size: -; CDR3 protein: CATSYRGGDTQYF
V gene: TRBV20-1; J gene: TRBJ1-4; clone size: -; CDR3 protein: CSASWAGATNEKLFF
V gene: TRBV30; J gene: TRBJ2-1; clone size: -; CDR3 protein: CAWSFGNRGNEQFF